What follows are 27 T cell receptor beta chains derived from one specimen sequenced in a study of blood T cells in healthy people across ages. It was with a sample-barcoded 5' primer and a J-beta primer mix that a second PCR of roughly 7 to 11 cycles was run. TCRdb reprocessed the 5' RACE reads via MiXCR and lists one record per CDR3 protein. The sample consists of some 900,000 distinct CDR3 sequences, about 48% of them appearing once. Sample: blood. These receptors came from a young man in good health.

This clonotype has a count of ten or more. The rearrangement links TRBV11-1 to TRBJ2-1; 8 positions agree with TRBD1. Germline values: CDR1 SGHAT, CDR2 FQDESV (reference sequence). The CDR3 has 15 residues. The V and J ends lost 4 bases and 2 bases, in that order; junction bases with no gene match: 4. This CDR3 reads CASSWTGNAYNEQFF. In DNA form, the CDR3 reads TGTGCCAGCAGCTGGACAGGGAACGCCTACAATGAGCAGTTCTTC.

This chain uses TRBV7-9 with TRBJ2-7, with D perhaps TRBD2 (5 bases). Trimming removed 7 bases from V and 4 bases from J, with 17 bases in between. This CDR3 has 14 residues. Germline V gene sequence: CDR1 SEHNR, CDR2 FQNEAQ (reference sequence). As DNA, the CDR3 is TGTGCCAGCACCCACCGAGGGTTAGGGTACGAGCAGTACTTC. This translates into CASTHRGLGYEQYF.

This clonotype was observed a handful of times. This chain joins TRBV27 and TRBJ2-7; weak D call: TRBD1 (6 bases). Germline lookup yields CDR1 MNHEY and CDR2 SMNVEV (reference sequence). The CDR3 totals 16 residues. V lost 6 bases and J 0 bases, leaving 18 bases between the germline ends. The CDR3 protein is CASSLQGSSISYEQYF. The CDR3 nucleotides are TGTGCCAGCAGCCTACAGGGCAGTAGCATCTCCTACGAGCAGTACTTC.

This clonotype appeared a single time. The chain joins TRBV7-2 to TRBJ1-2, with a weak D call TRBD1 (6 bases). With 3 bases removed from V and 0 bases from J, the gap between germline ends came to 8 bases. Looked up from germline, CDR1 is SGHTA and CDR2 is FQGNSA. CDR3 length equals 14 residues. The CDR3: CASSLTGPNYGYTF. In DNA, the CDR3 is TGTGCCAGCAGCTTGACAGGTCCTAACTATGGCTACACCTTC.

The rearrangement uses TRBV4-1 and TRBJ1-2; unclear D gene. Germline V CDR1 and CDR2: MGHRA, YSYEKL. Trimming pared 3 bases from V and 4 bases from J, leaving 18 bases between. The CDR3 length is 16 residues. The chain's CDR3 is CASSQNDTSAVYGYTF. CDR3 in DNA: TGCGCCAGCAGCCAGAATGACACGAGCGCGGTCTATGGCTACACCTTC.

This clonotype was observed a handful of times. This chain uses TRBV27 with TRBJ2-3, with 9 bases aligning to TRBD2. The CDR3 runs 18 residues. J was trimmed by 0 bases and V by 6 bases; bases with no gene match: 13. Germline values: CDR1 MNHEY, CDR2 SMNVEV (reference sequence). The CDR3 protein is CASSSIALAGSSTDTQYF. Written as DNA, the CDR3 is TGTGCCAGCAGCTCTATAGCCCTAGCGGGGTCTAGCACAGATACGCAGTATTTT.

Of note for this clonotype: At one boundary the junction diverges from the germline segment, which might be a read error. V and J are TRBV3-1 and TRBJ2-1, with TRBD1 identical over 9 bases. The germline V gene encodes CDR1 LGHDT and CDR2 YNNKEL (reference sequence). This CDR3 contains 15 residues. Here the CDR3 reads CASSSRDRADKEQFF. The CDR3 bases are TGTGCCAGCAGCTCTCGGGACAGGGCTGACAAGGAGCAGTTCTTC.

This clonotype occurred a few times. The chain employs TRBV28 and TRBJ1-2; 7 bases agree with TRBD1. The CDR3 covers 13 residues. Germline V CDR1 and CDR2: MDHEN, SYDVKM. V lost 10 bases, J lost 0 bases, and 5 bases stayed unmatched. The CDR3 DNA is TGTGCCACCCGGGACAGCACTAACTATGGCTACACCTTC. This codes for CATRDSTNYGYTF.

The rearrangement joins TRBV27 to TRBJ2-1; 7 bases match TRBD1. The trim removed 6 bases at V and 2 bases at J, leaving 7 bases unmatched. The CDR3 contains 15 residues. Per the germline V gene, CDR1 is MNHEY and CDR2 is SMNVEV (reference sequence). The CDR3 bases are TGTGCCAGCAGCAGAGGGACAGACCCCTACAATGAGCAGTTCTTC. Amino acid sequence: CASSRGTDPYNEQFF.

This clonotype was detected once. The J gene is TRBJ2-1, the V gene TRBV7-2, with TRBD2 matching 8 bases. The CDR3 runs 14 residues. Germline CDR1 SGHTA, CDR2 FQGNSA. V lost 0 bases to trimming and J lost 10 bases; unmatched junction nucleotides: 5. For the CDR3, the DNA is TGTGCCAGCAGCTTAGCGCTAGCGGGCGGAGAGCAGTTCTTC. Its protein product is CASSLALAGGEQFF.

The chain carries TRBV4-2 and TRBJ2-5, with 11 bases that match TRBD2. J was trimmed by 7 bases and V by 0 bases; bases with no gene match: 7. This CDR3 contains 16 residues. Per the germline V gene, CDR1 is LGHNA and CDR2 is YNFKEQ. The CDR3 here is CASSQESSGGFRTQYF. CDR3 nucleotide sequence: TGTGCCAGCAGCCAAGAGTCTAGCGGGGGGTTCCGGACCCAGTACTTC.

V is TRBV28 and J is TRBJ2-5; the D call may be TRBD1 or TRBD2 (5 bases each). The J call is doubtful: the DNA matches TRBJ2-7 better. The CDR3 covers 15 residues. The germline gives CDR1 MDHEN, CDR2 SYDVKM. In DNA form, the CDR3 reads TGTGCCAGCAGCAGAACCGGGACCTTGAGCGACGAGCAGTACTTC. This encodes CASSRTGTLSDEQYF.

There are a few counts of this clonotype. The chain carries TRBV14 and TRBJ2-1; TRBD2 matches 10 bases. Looked up from germline, CDR1 is SGHDN and CDR2 is FVKESK. This CDR3 is built from 14 residues. V was pared by 2 bases and J by 6 bases, with 1 base of the junction left unmatched. The CDR3: CASSQRLAGNEQFF. The CDR3 DNA reads as TGTGCCAGCAGCCAAAGACTAGCGGGCAATGAGCAGTTCTTC.

The table lists this clonotype with a few counts. The CDR3 loop reads CAAAGGPDEQFF. CDR3 sequence (DNA): TGTGCCGCGGCGGGGGGGCCCGATGAGCAGTTCTTC. V usage is TRBV10-3 and J usage is TRBJ2-1; TRBD2 agrees at 9 bases. There are 12 residues in the CDR3. The V and J ends lost 11 bases and 8 bases, in that order; junction bases with no gene match: 7. Germline values: CDR1 ENHRY, CDR2 SYGVKD.

This clonotype came up a few times. Since a much larger clone is just one base distant, this may be a read error. This sequence joins TRBV27 and TRBJ1-6, with 7 bases identical to TRBD1. CDR1 is MNHEY and CDR2 is SMNVEV in the germline V gene (reference sequence). This CDR3 contains 14 residues. Trimming removed 3 bases from V and 7 bases from J; junction bases left unmatched: 3. CDR3 protein: CASSFETGNSPLHF. CDR3 coding DNA: TGTGCCAGCAGTTTCGAGACAGGGAATTCACCCCTCCACTTT.

The chain uses TRBV4-2 and TRBJ1-2, with unresolved D. The germline CDR1 and CDR2 sequences are LGHNA and YNFKEQ. V was trimmed by 4 bases and J by 0 bases, leaving 15 bases between them. The length of the CDR3 is 16 residues. CDR3 DNA sequence: TGTGCCAGCAGCCCCTCTCTCGTGGACGCTAACTATGGCTACACCTTC. Translation: CASSPSLVDANYGYTF.

This clonotype appeared a few times. This chain connects TRBV7-2 to TRBJ2-3, with 10 bases aligning to TRBD2. V lost 0 bases to trimming and J lost 1 base; unmatched junction nucleotides: 1. CDR1 and CDR2 (germline): SGHTA, FQGNSA. CDR3 length: 16 amino acids. Here the CDR3 reads CASSLAAGGGTDTQYF. DNA for the CDR3: TGTGCCAGCAGCTTAGCAGCGGGGGGGGGCACAGATACGCAGTATTTT.

The CDR3 bases are TGTGCCAGCAGCGTAGGACAGGGGGCACATGAGCAGTTCTTC. Encoded protein: CASSVGQGAHEQFF. The chain couples TRBV9 to TRBJ2-1; 10 bases are a match to TRBD1. CDR1 and CDR2 (germline): SGDLS, YYNGEE. This CDR3 comprises 14 residues. Trimming at V came to 0 bases and at J to 8 bases, leaving 2 bases not matched to a gene.

The chain recombines TRBV12-3 or TRBV12-4 with TRBJ1-4; D is possibly TRBD1 (5 bases). This CDR3 contains 16 residues. Between the trimmed V and J ends, which lost 7 bases and 5 bases, there was a span of 20 bases. The CDR3: CASTMGYGARNEKLFF. Here the CDR3 DNA reads TGTGCCAGCACCATGGGATACGGGGCAAGGAATGAAAAACTGTTTTTT.

CDR3 protein: CASSRTSGGQGDEQFF. CDR3 DNA sequence: TGTGCCAGCAGCCGGACTAGCGGGGGACAGGGGGATGAGCAGTTCTTC. The chain carries TRBV6-4 and TRBJ2-1; 13 bases match TRBD2. Trimming at V came to 6 bases and at J to 8 bases, leaving 10 bases not matched to a gene. The germline V gene has CDR1 MRHNA and CDR2 SNTAGT. The CDR3 covers 16 residues.

The chain couples TRBV3-1 to TRBJ1-1; TRBD1 agrees at 7 bases. This CDR3 contains 14 residues. Losses at the gene ends were 6 bases for V and 7 bases for J; bases not matched to a gene: 11. Per the germline V gene, CDR1 is LGHDT and CDR2 is YNNKEL (reference sequence). CDR3 bases: TGTGCCAGCAGAGAAACGCAGGGGGTCGGTGAAGCTTTCTTT. Its protein product is CASRETQGVGEAFF.

The chain is built from TRBV5-1 and TRBJ1-6; D is unclear. V lost 4 bases and J 7 bases, leaving 12 bases between the germline ends. This CDR3 has 14 residues. CDR1 and CDR2 (germline): SGHRS, YFSETQ. The CDR3 DNA is TGCGCCAGCAGCGAGGACGTCAAGAATTCACCCCTCCACTTT. Its translation is CASSEDVKNSPLHF. The full variable domain, rest sourced from reference TRBV5-1 and TRBJ1-6, is KAGVTQTPRYLIKTRGQQVTLSCSPISGHRSVSWYQQTPGQGLQFLFEYFSETQRNKGNFPGRFSGRQFSNSRSEMNVSTLELGDSALYLCASSEDVKNSPLHFGNGTRLTVT.

The chain carries TRBV6-5 and TRBJ1-1; 8 nucleotides align to TRBD1. Germline V gene sequence: CDR1 MNHEY, CDR2 SVGAGI. With V trimmed by 7 bases and J by 1 base, 8 bases remained unmatched. CDR3 length: 15 residues. The CDR3 reads CASTPFGQGNTEAFF. Written as DNA, the CDR3 is TGTGCCAGCACCCCCTTTGGACAGGGGAACACTGAAGCTTTCTTT.

The gene calls are TRBV4-1 and TRBJ2-1, with 15 bases that match TRBD2. The DNA matches TRBJ2-7 better at its end, which makes the J call doubtful. CDR1 and CDR2 (germline): MGHRA, YSYEKL. This CDR3 has 19 residues. The CDR3 coding sequence is TGCGCCAGCAGCCATCTTGGGACTAGCGGGAGGAGCTCCTACAATGAGCAGTACTTC. Its protein is CASSHLGTSGRSSYNEQYF.

The V call is TRBV4-1, the J call TRBJ2-7; 7 bases agree with TRBD1. Judging by the DNA end, TRBJ2-5 fits better; the J call may be wrong. Germline V gene data show CDR1 as MGHRA and CDR2 as YSYEKL. This CDR3 has 15 residues. The CDR3 DNA is TGCGCCAGCAGCCAGCCCCGGGACAGCAGGAGGACCCAGTACTTC. This gives the protein CASSQPRDSRRTQYF.

The chain carries TRBV11-2 and TRBJ2-5, with 7 bases identical to TRBD1. The CDR3 has 17 residues. The junction had 14 bases not matched to a gene; V was cut back by 5 bases and J by 2 bases. The V gene's germline CDR1 is SGHAT and CDR2 FQNNGV. The CDR3 is CASSPGTALIIQETQYF. The CDR3 DNA is TGTGCCAGCAGCCCGGGGACAGCGCTGATTATTCAAGAGACCCAGTACTTC. The full variable domain, its missing parts supplied by reference TRBV11-2 and TRBJ2-5, is EAGVAQSPRYKIIEKRQSVAFWCNPISGHATLYWYQQILGQGPKLLIQFQNNGVVDDSQLPKDRFSAERLKGVDSTLKIQPAKLEDSAVYLCASSPGTALIIQETQYFGPGTRLLVL.

The chain has TRBV5-1 and TRBJ1-4; possible D gene TRBD1, 6 bases. Looked up from germline, CDR1 is SGHRS and CDR2 is YFSETQ. The CDR3 extends over 14 amino acids. Trimming took off 3 bases at V and 6 bases at J, with 12 bases between the two ends. CDR3: CASSSDSGDEKLFF. The CDR3 region has the DNA TGCGCCAGCAGCTCAGACTCAGGGGATGAAAAACTGTTTTTT.